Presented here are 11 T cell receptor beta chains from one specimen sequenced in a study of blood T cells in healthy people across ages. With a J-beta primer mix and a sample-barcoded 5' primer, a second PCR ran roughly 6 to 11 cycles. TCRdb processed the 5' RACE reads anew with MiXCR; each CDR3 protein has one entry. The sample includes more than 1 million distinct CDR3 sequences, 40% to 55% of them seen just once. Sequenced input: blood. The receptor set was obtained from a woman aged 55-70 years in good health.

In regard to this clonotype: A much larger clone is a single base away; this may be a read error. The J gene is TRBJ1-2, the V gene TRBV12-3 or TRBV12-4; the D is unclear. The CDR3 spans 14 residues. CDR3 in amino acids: CASRPPHSNHGYTF. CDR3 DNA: TGTGCCAGCAGGCCCCCACACTCTAACCATGGCTACACCTTC.

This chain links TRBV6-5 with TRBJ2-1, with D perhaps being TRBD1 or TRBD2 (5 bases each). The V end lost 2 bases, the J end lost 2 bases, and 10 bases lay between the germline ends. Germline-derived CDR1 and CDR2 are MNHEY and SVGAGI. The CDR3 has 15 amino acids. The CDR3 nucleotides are TGTGCCAGCAGTTACGGGGACCGTACCTACAATGAGCAGTTCTTC. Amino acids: CASSYGDRTYNEQFF.

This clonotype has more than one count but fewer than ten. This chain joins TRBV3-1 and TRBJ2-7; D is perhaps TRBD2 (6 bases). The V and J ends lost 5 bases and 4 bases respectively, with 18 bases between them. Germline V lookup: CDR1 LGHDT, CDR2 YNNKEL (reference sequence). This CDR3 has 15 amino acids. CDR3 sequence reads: CASSFLGLASYEQYF. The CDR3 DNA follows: TGTGCCAGCAGCTTCCTCGGCCTAGCGAGTTACGAGCAGTACTTC.

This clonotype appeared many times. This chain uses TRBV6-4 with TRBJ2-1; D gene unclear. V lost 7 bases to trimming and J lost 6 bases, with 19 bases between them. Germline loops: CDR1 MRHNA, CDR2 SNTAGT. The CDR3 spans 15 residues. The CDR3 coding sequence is TGTGCCAGCAAGAGTGACGCCTTGGAGTCCAATGAGCAGTTCTTC. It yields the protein CASKSDALESNEQFF.

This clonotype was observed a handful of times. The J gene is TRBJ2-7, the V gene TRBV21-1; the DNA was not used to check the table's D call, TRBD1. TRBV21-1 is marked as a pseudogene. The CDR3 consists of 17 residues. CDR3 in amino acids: CASSKEVQGPSSYEQYF. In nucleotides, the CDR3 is TGTGCCAGCAGCAAAGAGGTGCAGGGGCCGTCCTCCTACGAGCAGTACTTC.

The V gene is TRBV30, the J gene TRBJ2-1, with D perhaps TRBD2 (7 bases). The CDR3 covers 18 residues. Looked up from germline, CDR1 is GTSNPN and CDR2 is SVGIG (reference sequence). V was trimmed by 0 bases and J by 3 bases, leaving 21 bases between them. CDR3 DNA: TGTGCCTGGAGTGTACGGGTTGCTAGCGGAGGGGGCTACAATGAGCAGTTCTTC. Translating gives CAWSVRVASGGGYNEQFF.

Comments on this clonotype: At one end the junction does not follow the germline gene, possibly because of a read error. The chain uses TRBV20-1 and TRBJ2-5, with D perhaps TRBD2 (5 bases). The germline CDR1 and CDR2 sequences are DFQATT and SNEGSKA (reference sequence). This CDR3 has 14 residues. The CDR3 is CSTRGYSSAETQYF. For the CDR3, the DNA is TGCAGTACTAGAGGTTACTCGAGCGCCGAGACCCAGTACTTC.

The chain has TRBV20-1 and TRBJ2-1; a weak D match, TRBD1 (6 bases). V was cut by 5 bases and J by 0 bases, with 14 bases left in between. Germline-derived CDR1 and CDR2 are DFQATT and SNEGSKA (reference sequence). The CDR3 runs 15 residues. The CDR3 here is CSAQQGESSYNEQFF. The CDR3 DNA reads TGCAGTGCTCAACAGGGAGAAAGCTCCTACAATGAGCAGTTCTTC.

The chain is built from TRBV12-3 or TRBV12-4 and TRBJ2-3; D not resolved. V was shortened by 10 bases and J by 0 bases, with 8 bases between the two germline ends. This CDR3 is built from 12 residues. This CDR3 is CAITISTDTQYF. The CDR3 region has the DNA TGTGCCATAACAATTAGCACAGATACGCAGTATTTT.

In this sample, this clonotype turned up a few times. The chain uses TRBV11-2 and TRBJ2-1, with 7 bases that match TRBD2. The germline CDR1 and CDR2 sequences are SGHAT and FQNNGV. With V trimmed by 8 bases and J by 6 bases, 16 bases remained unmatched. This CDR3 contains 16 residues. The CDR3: CASGEGLPREGNEQFF. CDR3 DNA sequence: TGTGCCAGCGGGGAGGGACTTCCCAGGGAGGGCAATGAGCAGTTCTTC.

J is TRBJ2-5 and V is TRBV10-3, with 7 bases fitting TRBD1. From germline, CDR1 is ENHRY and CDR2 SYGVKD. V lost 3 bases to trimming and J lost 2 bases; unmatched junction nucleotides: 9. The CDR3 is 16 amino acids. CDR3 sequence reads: CAISDQLRTGQETQYF. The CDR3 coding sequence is TGTGCCATCAGTGACCAACTACGGACAGGACAAGAGACCCAGTACTTC.